This passage covers 28 T cell receptor beta chains from one sample sequenced in a study of blood T cell repertoires in COVID-19 (dated by TCRdb to 2020 to 2022). Libraries came from the immunoSEQ multiplex PCR assay. Sourced from immuneACCESS, this table was stored by TCRdb with only in-frame sequences that have V and J called. A share of the clones is absent; for the studies checked, an unresolved V gene accounts for under half, and the remainder has no known explanation. This sample holds 65,000 to 80,000 clones; approximately 90% were observed only once. The ten largest clones add up to approximately 3% of the sample. Sequencing was done on a sample of peripheral blood. These receptors were obtained from a man between 65 and 85 years old with active or convalescent COVID-19.

The chain links TRBV9 to TRBJ2-1; 8 nucleotides match TRBD1. The V and J ends lost 0 bases and 10 bases, in that order; junction bases with no gene match: 15. CDR1 and CDR2 (germline): SGDLS, YYNGEE. This CDR3 has 17 amino acids. The CDR3 region has the DNA TGTGCCAGCAGCGTAGGTCCCGGGACAGGTGGCGTGGGGGAGCAGTTCTTC. It codes for CASSVGPGTGGVGEQFF.

The rearrangement links TRBV19 to TRBJ2-1; 8 positions match TRBD1. V lost 5 bases and J lost 0; bases outside the gene matches: 3. The CDR3 contains 15 residues. Looked up from germline, CDR1 is LNHDA and CDR2 is SQIVND (reference sequence). CDR3 loop: CASSPDRDSYNEQFF. CDR3 in DNA: TGTGCCAGTAGTCCGGACAGGGACTCCTACAATGAGCAGTTCTTC.

This rearrangement joins TRBV11-3 to TRBJ2-7; D might be TRBD2 (7 bases). Germline lookup yields CDR1 SGHNT and CDR2 YENEEA. V was shortened by 5 bases and J by 2 bases, with 16 bases between the two germline ends. This CDR3 is built from 15 residues. Here the CDR3 reads CASSPGGGRPYEQYF. The CDR3 DNA reads as TGTGCCAGCAGCCCCGGGGGCGGGAGACCCTACGAGCAGTACTTC.

The chain couples TRBV5-5 to TRBJ2-3, with D possibly being TRBD2 (6 bases). This CDR3 is 16 amino acids long. V was clipped by 3 bases and J by 1 base, with 15 bases between them. In germline, CDR1 is SGHKS, CDR2 YYEKEE (reference sequence). CDR3 residues: CASSSYWRGRTDTQYF. The DNA of the CDR3 is TGTGCCAGCAGCTCATACTGGCGGGGCCGCACAGATACGCAGTATTTT.

The gene calls are TRBV19 and TRBJ2-7; 13 bases map to TRBD2. V shed 5 bases and J 3 bases; nucleotides not matched to a gene: 4. This CDR3 is 15 amino acids long. From germline, CDR1 is LNHDA and CDR2 SQIVND (reference sequence). CDR3 sequence (DNA): TGTGCCAGTAGTTCCCGGACTAGCGGGAGCTACGAGCAGTACTTC. Protein: CASSSRTSGSYEQYF.

V and J are TRBV27 and TRBJ1-6; D unclear. The CDR3 is 18 residues long. Germline V lookup: CDR1 MNHEY, CDR2 SMNVEV (reference sequence). V was clipped by 2 bases and J by 9 bases, with 23 bases between them. The DNA of the CDR3 is TGTGCCAGCAGTTTAACCAGGTCCATGGTCTCACAAGCTTCACCCCTCCACTTT. This encodes CASSLTRSMVSQASPLHF.

The chain is built from TRBV18 and TRBJ1-2; 7 bases are shared with TRBD1. The CDR3 is 13 amino acids. Germline lookup yields CDR1 KGHSH and CDR2 LQKENI. With 4 bases clipped from V and 8 bases from J, the junction kept 7 bases outside the gene matches. The DNA of the CDR3 is TGTGCCAGCTCACGGTCGGACAGGTGGGGCTACACCTTC. As protein: CASSRSDRWGYTF.

The chain links TRBV19 to TRBJ2-2; tentatively, D is TRBD1 (5 bases). Germline V gives CDR1 LNHDA, CDR2 SQIVND (reference sequence). Trimming left V 3 bases short and J 6 bases short, with 11 bases between. The CDR3 totals 14 residues. The CDR3 DNA follows: TGTGCCAGTAGTATGGGCAGGGCCGCCGGGGAGCTGTTTTTT. The encoded protein is CASSMGRAAGELFF. Drawing the rest from reference TRBV19 and TRBJ2-2, the complete variable domain is DGGITQSPKYLFRKEGQNVTLSCEQNLNHDAMYWYRQDPGQGLRLIYYSQIVNDFQKGDIAEGYSVSREKKESFPLTVTSAQKNPTAFYLCASSMGRAAGELFFGEGSRLTVL.

The rearrangement links TRBV28 to TRBJ2-7; 8 positions agree with TRBD1. The junction had 6 bases not matched to a gene; V was cut back by 6 bases and J by 2 bases. CDR3 size: 14 residues. Looked up from germline, CDR1 is MDHEN and CDR2 is SYDVKM. DNA of the CDR3: TGTGCCAGCAGGACGACAGGGGACACCTACGAGCAGTACTTC. This encodes CASRTTGDTYEQYF.

The rearrangement joins TRBV29-1 to TRBJ1-1, with D perhaps TRBD1 (5 bases). The germline V gene encodes CDR1 SQVTM and CDR2 ANQGSEA. Trimming shortened V by 7 bases and J by 2 bases, and 14 bases separated the two germline ends. The CDR3 extends over 13 amino acids. The CDR3 nucleotides are TGCAGCGCCGAAAGTGGGACTAACACTGAAGCTTTCTTT. Translating it yields CSAESGTNTEAFF.

V is TRBV15 and J is TRBJ1-5, with D hard to call. Trimming removed 0 bases at V and 7 bases at J, with 13 bases between. The CDR3 is 15 residues long. Germline V lookup: CDR1 LNHNV, CDR2 YYDKDF (reference sequence). CDR3 DNA sequence: TGTGCCACCAGCAGAGATCCCATGCGGAAACAGCCCCAGCATTTT. This encodes CATSRDPMRKQPQHF. The variable domain in full, completed from reference TRBV15 and TRBJ1-5, reads DAMVIQNPRYQVTQFGKPVTLSCSQTLNHNVMYWYQQKSSQAPKLLFHYYDKDFNNEADTPDNFQSRRPNTSFCFLDIRSPGLGDTAMYLCATSRDPMRKQPQHFGDGTRLSIL.

V gene TRBV5-1 combines with J gene TRBJ2-7; D gene uncertain. Germline values: CDR1 SGHRS, CDR2 YFSETQ. The CDR3 has 14 amino acids. Between the trimmed V and J ends, which lost 4 bases and 3 bases, there was a span of 14 bases. The CDR3 loop reads CASSPHTTNYEQYF. The CDR3 region has the DNA TGCGCCAGCAGCCCGCACACTACAAACTACGAGCAGTACTTC.

This clone has a single count. V is TRBV5-6 and J is TRBJ1-3; D is unclear. Germline-derived CDR1 and CDR2 are SGHDT and YYEEEE. V gave up 1 base and J gave up 0 bases, with 5 bases separating them. The CDR3 spans 14 residues. The CDR3 DNA follows: TGTGCCAGCAGCTTGATCAGCTCTGGAAACACCATATATTTT. This translates into CASSLISSGNTIYF. Full variable domain (missing parts from reference TRBV5-6 and TRBJ1-3): DAGVTQSPTHLIKTRGQQVTLRCSPKSGHDTVSWYQQALGQGPQFIFQYYEEEERQRGNFPDRFSGHQFPNYSSELNVNALLLGDSALYLCASSLISSGNTIYFGEGSWLTVV.

The chain joins TRBV29-1 to TRBJ2-7; 8 bases map to TRBD1. The V segment lost 7 bases and the J segment 2 bases; nucleotides outside the gene matches: 7. The length of the CDR3 is 13 residues. Germline lookup yields CDR1 SQVTM and CDR2 ANQGSEA. This CDR3 reads CSDRTGPTYEQYF. DNA for the CDR3: TGCAGCGACCGGACAGGGCCTACCTACGAGCAGTACTTC.

This clone was seen once. The chain is built from TRBV28 and TRBJ1-2, with 8 bases that match TRBD1. V shed 3 bases and J 7 bases; nucleotides not matched to a gene: 7. Germline V gene lookup returns CDR1 MDHEN and CDR2 SYDVKM. This CDR3 has 14 amino acids. The DNA for the CDR3 is TGTGCCAGCAGTTTGACAGGGGATGGCGGTGGCTACACCTTC. As protein: CASSLTGDGGGYTF.

The table lists this clone with a count of one. The chain couples TRBV2 to TRBJ1-5; no clear D gene. Per the germline V gene, CDR1 is SNHLY and CDR2 is FYNNEI. V lost 5 bases and J 3 bases, leaving 11 bases between the germline ends. This CDR3 has 14 residues. The chain's CDR3 is CASSFIRDNQPQHF. The CDR3 bases are TGTGCCAGCAGTTTTATCCGGGACAATCAGCCCCAGCATTTT.

The chain has TRBV28 and TRBJ2-7; 9 bases agree with TRBD2. Germline CDR1 MDHEN, CDR2 SYDVKM. The V and J ends lost 5 bases and 2 bases, in that order; junction bases with no gene match: 4. CDR3 size: 14 residues. The CDR3 sequence is CASSTASGAYEQYF. Here the CDR3 DNA reads TGTGCCAGCAGTACGGCTAGCGGGGCCTACGAGCAGTACTTC.

The V gene is TRBV10-1, the J gene TRBJ2-2; D is unclear. The CDR3 is 13 amino acids. Germline V CDR1 and CDR2: WNHNN, SYGVQD (reference sequence). With 3 bases removed from V and 4 bases from J, the gap between germline ends came to 6 bases. The CDR3 nucleotides are TGCGCCAGCAGTGATAGTGCCACCGGGGAGCTGTTTTTT. It codes for CASSDSATGELFF.

The CDR3, as DNA: TGTGCCAGCAGCTTAGGGGCAGGGGGTCTAAATAGACAGTACTTC. It encodes CASSLGAGGLNRQYF. This sequence joins TRBV11-2 and TRBJ2-7, with 7 bases fitting TRBD1. V lost 1 base, J lost 10 bases, and 13 bases stayed unmatched. In germline, CDR1 is SGHAT, CDR2 FQNNGV. This CDR3 has 15 residues.

This chain connects TRBV3-1 (or the pseudogene TRBV3-2) to TRBJ2-1, with TRBD2 matching 9 bases. The CDR3 runs to 15 residues. Germline CDR1 and CDR2: LGHDT and YNNKEL (reference sequence). With V trimmed by 5 bases and J by 5 bases, 7 bases remained unmatched. The CDR3 DNA reads TGTGCCAGCAGCACAGCGGGAGGAGGCCACAATGAGCAGTTCTTC. This sequence encodes CASSTAGGGHNEQFF.

This rearrangement joins TRBV6-2 or TRBV6-3 to TRBJ1-2; possible D gene TRBD1, 5 bases. There are 17 residues in the CDR3. The ends were cut back, 3 bases at V and 2 bases at J, with 19 bases in the middle. Germline CDR1 and CDR2: MNHEY and SVGEGT. The CDR3: CASSYEEGVGRNYGYTF. For the CDR3, the DNA is TGTGCCAGCAGTTATGAAGAAGGGGTCGGCAGGAACTATGGCTACACCTTC.

This chain uses TRBV29-1 with TRBJ2-2, with D possibly being TRBD1 (6 bases). The CDR3 runs 14 residues. Germline CDR1 SQVTM, CDR2 ANQGSEA. The V end was cut by 6 bases, the J end by 2 bases, with 13 bases between. The CDR3 loop is CSVEGELNTGELFF. The CDR3 DNA reads as TGCAGCGTCGAGGGGGAGCTAAACACCGGGGAGCTGTTTTTT.

The count of this clone is one. This chain links TRBV28 with TRBJ1-5; no definite D call. The CDR3 sequence is 13 residues long. V was clipped by 6 bases and J by 3 bases, with 9 bases between them. The germline gives CDR1 MDHEN, CDR2 SYDVKM. Here the CDR3 reads CASRGGLNQPQHF. In DNA, the CDR3 is TGTGCCAGCAGAGGCGGGCTCAATCAGCCCCAGCATTTT.

This chain joins TRBV6-5 and TRBJ2-3; no clear D gene. CDR1 and CDR2 from the germline V gene are MNHEY and SVGAGI. CDR3 length: 13 amino acids. Between the trimmed V and J ends, which lost 4 bases and 1 base, there was a span of 6 bases. CDR3 sequence reads: CASSFPGTDTQYF. CDR3 in DNA: TGTGCCAGCAGTTTCCCTGGCACAGATACGCAGTATTTT.

This sequence joins TRBV10-2 and TRBJ2-7, with D tentatively TRBD2 (5 bases). The germline V gene has CDR1 WSHSY and CDR2 SAAADI. There are 13 residues in the CDR3. V gave up 8 bases and J gave up 3 bases, with 14 bases separating them. The CDR3 spells CASERGEGYEQYF. CDR3 in DNA: TGCGCCAGCGAACGGGGTGAAGGCTACGAGCAGTACTTC.

This chain joins TRBV5-5 and TRBJ1-1, with D perhaps TRBD1 (5 bases). There are 14 residues in the CDR3. Germline V lookup: CDR1 SGHKS, CDR2 YYEKEE (reference sequence). V was clipped by 5 bases and J by 0 bases, with 11 bases between them. CDR3 sequence: CASRKTVMNTEAFF. CDR3 DNA sequence: TGTGCCAGCAGAAAGACAGTTATGAACACTGAAGCTTTCTTT. Together with reference TRBV5-5 and TRBJ1-1, the CDR3 gives the full variable domain: DAGVTQSPTHLIKTRGQQVTLRCSPISGHKSVSWYQQVLGQGPQFIFQYYEKEERGRGNFPDRFSARQFPNYSSELNVNALLLGDSALYLCASRKTVMNTEAFFGQGTRLTVV.

The chain employs TRBV4-2 and TRBJ2-5; 11 positions agree with TRBD1. This CDR3 comprises 16 residues. J gave up 5 bases and V 2 bases, and 7 bases lay outside the gene matches. Per the germline V gene, CDR1 is LGHNA and CDR2 is YNFKEQ. CDR3 coding DNA: TGTGCCAGCAGCCAACCGGGACAGGGGGGAGTTGAGACCCAGTACTTC. Translation gives CASSQPGQGGVETQYF.

CDR3 sequence: CASSPLGQGANGYTF. The CDR3 nucleotides read TGTGCCAGCTCACCGCTCGGACAGGGGGCAAATGGCTACACCTTC. This chain links TRBV18 with TRBJ1-2, with 11 bases lining up with TRBD1. Germline trimming cut 3 bases from V and 6 bases from J; bases unmatched to any gene: 6. In germline, CDR1 is KGHSH, CDR2 LQKENI. There are 15 residues in the CDR3.